The 28 T cell receptor beta chains presented below share a single source sample, sequenced in a study of shared clonotypes between healthy human individuals. Produced via immunoSEQ multiplex PCR; TCRdb's table is partial and in-frame only. Found here are 1.5 million to 1.9 million clones, 98% of them singletons; the top ten hold roughly 0.45%. Sequences were obtained from naive CD4+ T cells sorted from blood. Subset meaning: CD45RA+ positively selected. The receptors stem from a man aged 25-45 years in good health.

This clone was picked up one time. The rearrangement uses TRBV10-3 and TRBJ2-2, with 14 bases that match TRBD2. With 6 bases clipped from V and 3 bases from J, the junction kept 6 bases outside the gene matches. CDR1 is ENHRY and CDR2 is SYGVKD in the germline V gene. The length of the CDR3 is 17 residues. This CDR3 is CAIRRLAGGADTGELFF. CDR3 sequence (DNA): TGTGCCATCAGGAGACTAGCGGGAGGGGCGGACACCGGGGAGCTGTTTTTT.

The rearrangement links TRBV14 to TRBJ2-1, with TRBD2 matching over 11 bases. The CDR3 sequence is 17 residues long. V shed 4 bases, J shed 5 bases, and the junction held 10 bases outside the gene matches. Germline CDR1 SGHDN, CDR2 FVKESK. CDR3 in DNA: TGTGCCAGCAGCCTTTTAGCGGGAGGGAAAGGTAACAATGAGCAGTTCTTC. It codes for CASSLLAGGKGNNEQFF. Full variable domain (outside the CDR3, taken from reference TRBV14 and TRBJ2-1): EAGVTQFPSHSVIEKGQTVTLRCDPISGHDNLYWYRRVMGKEIKFLLHFVKESKQDESGMPNNRFLAERTGGTYSTLKVQPAELEDSGVYFCASSLLAGGKGNNEQFFGPGTRLTVL.

The chain carries TRBV7-9 and TRBJ2-1, with unresolved D. Germline loops: CDR1 SEHNR, CDR2 FQNEAQ (reference sequence). CDR3 length: 15 residues. V gave up 1 base and J gave up 4 bases, with 11 bases separating them. The CDR3: CASSLEGTKYNEQFF. For the CDR3, the DNA is TGTGCCAGCAGCTTAGAGGGTACCAAATACAATGAGCAGTTCTTC.

The V call is TRBV7-9, the J call TRBJ2-3; D unresolved. The CDR3 spans 13 residues. V lost 5 bases, J lost 6 bases, and 12 bases lay in between. Germline V CDR1 and CDR2: SEHNR, FQNEAQ (reference sequence). CDR3 DNA sequence: TGTGCCAGCAGCCTCGGCCCTTATGATACGCAGTATTTT. It codes for CASSLGPYDTQYF.

This clone showed up just once. V gene TRBV7-2 combines with J gene TRBJ1-1, with D maybe TRBD1 (6 bases). The CDR3 runs 16 residues. Germline V CDR1 and CDR2: SGHTA, FQGNSA. V was trimmed by 5 bases and J by 6 bases, leaving 22 bases between them. The CDR3 loop is CASSRKGGALLSEAFF. CDR3 nucleotide sequence: TGTGCCAGCAGCAGAAAAGGGGGGGCGCTCCTGTCTGAAGCTTTCTTT.

This rearrangement joins TRBV28 to TRBJ2-1, with D unresolved. This CDR3 contains 15 residues. The germline V gene has CDR1 MDHEN and CDR2 SYDVKM. The V end was cut by 3 bases, the J end by 0 bases, with 9 bases between. CDR3 coding DNA: TGTGCCAGCAGTTTTTCCCCTAGCTCCTACAATGAGCAGTTCTTC. This codes for CASSFSPSSYNEQFF.

The chain joins TRBV7-2 to TRBJ2-5; the D is unclear. Per the germline V gene, CDR1 is SGHTA and CDR2 is FQGNSA. Trimming cost V 3 bases and J 5 bases, with 13 bases left between them. This CDR3 contains 14 residues. CDR3 coding DNA: TGTGCCAGCAGCTTCCAATATCGTGGGGAGACCCAGTACTTC. Translated, it gives CASSFQYRGETQYF. The full variable domain, in which reference TRBV7-2 and TRBJ2-5 provide the parts outside the CDR3, is GAGVSQSPSNKVTEKGKDVELRCDPISGHTALYWYRQSLGQGLEFLIYFQGNSAPDKSGLPSDRFSAERTGGSVSTLTIQRTQQEDSAVYLCASSFQYRGETQYFGPGTRLLVL.

The J gene is TRBJ2-7, the V gene TRBV18; perhaps TRBD2 as D (5 bases). Between the trimmed V and J ends, which lost 3 bases and 7 bases, there was a span of 13 bases. Germline CDR1 and CDR2: KGHSH and LQKENI. This CDR3 spans 13 amino acids. The chain's CDR3 is CASSPSISGEQYF. CDR3 nucleotide sequence: TGTGCCAGCTCACCGTCGATTTCGGGAGAGCAGTACTTC.

The chain has TRBV7-3 and TRBJ2-1; the match to TRBD2 covers 14 bases. This CDR3 has 18 amino acids. The germline V gene encodes CDR1 SGHTA and CDR2 FQGTGA. Trimming at V came to 5 bases and at J to 9 bases, leaving 15 bases not matched to a gene. In nucleotides, the CDR3 is TGTGCCAGCAGCCTAAAGGGTCTAGTTGGGACTAGCGGGAGTGAGCAGTTCTTC. This sequence encodes CASSLKGLVGTSGSEQFF.

V gene TRBV10-3 combines with J gene TRBJ1-5, with D possibly TRBD1 on 6 matching bases. The CDR3 has 12 residues. CDR1 ENHRY and CDR2 SYGVKD come from the germline V gene. Trimming removed 10 bases at V and 8 bases at J, with 15 bases between. For the CDR3, the DNA is TGTGCCACCGGGACACCCGTTGAGCCCCAGCATTTT. It translates to CATGTPVEPQHF.

CDR3 sequence reads: CASSWPGQGATGELFF. The CDR3 region has the DNA TGCGCCAGCAGCTGGCCGGGACAGGGGGCCACCGGGGAGCTGTTTTTT. The chain recombines TRBV5-1 with TRBJ2-2; 12 bases agree with TRBD1. This CDR3 comprises 16 residues. V was clipped by 3 bases and J by 4 bases; unmatched bases: 4. Germline CDR1 SGHRS, CDR2 YFSETQ.

This clone occurred once. The chain carries TRBV7-6 and TRBJ2-1; D possibly corresponds to TRBD1 (6 bases). The V gene's germline CDR1 is SGHVS and CDR2 FNYEAQ. There are 16 residues in the CDR3. V lost 0 bases to trimming and J lost 0 bases, with 9 bases between them. In DNA, the CDR3 is TGTGCCAGCAGCTTAGCTACAGGGAGCTCCTACAATGAGCAGTTCTTC. As protein: CASSLATGSSYNEQFF.

V is TRBV15 and J is TRBJ2-2; D is possibly TRBD1 or TRBD2 (5 bases each). The CDR3 contains 16 residues. The V and J ends lost 1 base and 0 bases respectively, with 9 bases between them. The germline gives CDR1 LNHNV, CDR2 YYDKDF (reference sequence). For the CDR3, the DNA is TGTGCCACCAGCAGAGGCTGGGGGACGAACACCGGGGAGCTGTTTTTT. Its translation is CATSRGWGTNTGELFF.

The rearrangement uses TRBV7-9 and TRBJ2-5; a weak D match, TRBD1 (5 bases). V lost 6 bases and J lost 0, with 20 bases in between. The germline V gene encodes CDR1 SEHNR and CDR2 FQNEAQ (reference sequence). This CDR3 is 17 amino acids long. The CDR3, as DNA: TGTGCCAGCAGTCGTCGGCATAGACAGAGCAACCAAGAGACCCAGTACTTC. It specifies CASSRRHRQSNQETQYF.

The chain combines TRBV19 with TRBJ1-5; D is perhaps TRBD1 (5 bases). Germline V CDR1 and CDR2: LNHDA, SQIVND (reference sequence). V was pared by 4 bases and J by 5 bases, with 18 bases between. This CDR3 region has 16 residues. This CDR3 reads CASSKVRVTAHQPQHF. For the CDR3, the DNA is TGTGCCAGTAGTAAGGTCAGGGTCACAGCCCATCAGCCCCAGCATTTT.

The chain couples TRBV5-1 to TRBJ2-7, with TRBD1 as a possible D gene (7 bases). The length of the CDR3 is 15 residues. The V and J ends lost 4 bases and 4 bases respectively, with 18 bases between them. CDR1 and CDR2 from the germline V gene are SGHRS and YFSETQ. The chain's CDR3 is CASSRGGGGGYEQYF. CDR3 DNA: TGCGCCAGCAGCCGCGGAGGAGGGGGCGGTTACGAGCAGTACTTC. The entire variable domain, with the rest obtained from reference TRBV5-1 and TRBJ2-7, is as follows: KAGVTQTPRYLIKTRGQQVTLSCSPISGHRSVSWYQQTPGQGLQFLFEYFSETQRNKGNFPGRFSGRQFSNSRSEMNVSTLELGDSALYLCASSRGGGGGYEQYFGPGTRLTVT.

The chain recombines TRBV18 with TRBJ2-1; D ambiguous. There are 14 residues in the CDR3. Germline CDR1 KGHSH, CDR2 LQKENI. Trimming took 2 bases from V and 7 from J, leaving 12 bases between them. The CDR3, as DNA: TGTGCCAGCTCACCATTTCCAGATATTAATGAGCAGTTCTTC. Amino acid sequence: CASSPFPDINEQFF.

In nucleotides, the CDR3 is TGTGCCAGCACTTCGTTCCTTCAACGTGGTGCGGATGAGCAGTTCTTC. Its translation is CASTSFLQRGADEQFF. The chain recombines TRBV9 with TRBJ2-1; D ambiguous. CDR1 and CDR2 from the germline V gene are SGDLS and YYNGEE. CDR3 length equals 16 residues. V lost 6 bases to trimming and J lost 8 bases, with 24 bases between them.

The gene calls are TRBV19 and TRBJ2-7; 9 nucleotides line up with TRBD2. The trim removed 1 base at V and 6 bases at J, leaving 10 bases unmatched. Per germline, CDR1 LNHDA and CDR2 SQIVND (reference sequence). The CDR3 contains 16 residues. The CDR3, as DNA: TGTGCCAGTAGTATAGCCAAGACTAGCGGTCACGGCGAGCAGTACTTC. It specifies CASSIAKTSGHGEQYF. Full variable domain (missing parts from reference TRBV19 and TRBJ2-7): DGGITQSPKYLFRKEGQNVTLSCEQNLNHDAMYWYRQDPGQGLRLIYYSQIVNDFQKGDIAEGYSVSREKKESFPLTVTSAQKNPTAFYLCASSIAKTSGHGEQYFGPGTRLTVT.

The V gene is TRBV10-3, the J gene TRBJ1-4, with TRBD1 as a possible D gene (5 bases). Germline CDR1 and CDR2: ENHRY and SYGVKD. The CDR3 loop spans 12 amino acids. Between the trimmed V and J ends, which lost 6 bases and 12 bases, there was a span of 14 bases. The CDR3 sequence is CAIRSGLGQLFF. The CDR3 DNA reads TGTGCCATCAGATCAGGGTTAGGGCAACTGTTTTTT.

The chain joins TRBV19 to TRBJ2-5; D unresolved. The CDR3 consists of 14 residues. CDR1 and CDR2 from the germline V gene are LNHDA and SQIVND (reference sequence). The ends were cut back, 3 bases at V and 1 base at J, with 9 bases in the middle. The CDR3 sequence: CASSIRSRQETQYF. Here the CDR3 DNA reads TGTGCCAGTAGTATTCGAAGTCGCCAAGAGACCCAGTACTTC.

The chain combines TRBV7-7 with TRBJ2-3; D possibly matches TRBD1 or TRBD2 (6 bases each). V lost 1 base and J 6 bases, leaving 14 bases between the germline ends. The CDR3 spans 15 residues. The germline V gene has CDR1 SSHAT and CDR2 FNYEAQ (reference sequence). DNA of the CDR3: TGTGCCAGCAGCTTAGGAGTGGGGGGCGCGGATACGCAGTATTTT. It encodes CASSLGVGGADTQYF.

The chain combines TRBV10-1 with TRBJ2-7, with 8 bases fitting TRBD2. From germline, CDR1 is WNHNN and CDR2 SYGVQD (reference sequence). This CDR3 is 15 amino acids long. V shed 0 bases, J shed 0 bases, and the junction held 1 base outside the gene matches. DNA of the CDR3: TGCGCCAGCAGTGAGTCCCTAGCGGGCTCCTACGAGCAGTACTTC. It encodes CASSESLAGSYEQYF.

The chain is built from TRBV10-1 and TRBJ2-7; 12 bases match TRBD2. Unmatched junction bases numbered 2, after V lost 6 bases and J lost 2 bases. The CDR3 extends over 14 amino acids. Looked up from germline, CDR1 is WNHNN and CDR2 is SYGVQD (reference sequence). CDR3 amino acids: CASSLAGGTYEQYF. The CDR3, as DNA: TGCGCCAGCAGCCTAGCGGGAGGGACCTACGAGCAGTACTTC.

The CDR3: CSVQGFGNQPQHF. The CDR3 bases are TGCAGCGTTCAGGGTTTTGGCAATCAGCCCCAGCATTTT. The V gene is TRBV29-1, the J gene TRBJ1-5, with D possibly TRBD1 on 5 matching bases. The germline gives CDR1 SQVTM, CDR2 ANQGSEA. V lost 5 bases and J lost 2, with 10 bases in between. The CDR3 totals 13 residues. Looking up the rest from reference TRBV29-1 and TRBJ1-5 gives the full variable domain: SAVISQKPSRDICQRGTSLTIQCQVDSQVTMMFWYRQQPGQSLTLIATANQGSEATYESGFVIDKFPISRPNLTFSTLTVSNMSPEDSSIYLCSVQGFGNQPQHFGDGTRLSIL.

V usage is TRBV18 and J usage is TRBJ1-5, with 8 bases matching TRBD1. V dropped 4 bases and J dropped 9; count of bases not matched to a gene: 17. This CDR3 region has 17 residues. The germline V gene encodes CDR1 KGHSH and CDR2 LQKENI. CDR3 sequence reads: CASSLKGQATTRGPQHF. DNA for the CDR3: TGTGCCAGCTCACTGAAGGGACAGGCCACCACCCGTGGGCCCCAGCATTTT.

The gene calls are TRBV5-6 and TRBJ2-7; D gene uncertain. With 0 bases removed from V and 0 bases from J, the gap between germline ends came to 10 bases. The CDR3 covers 15 residues. Germline-derived CDR1 and CDR2 are SGHDT and YYEEEE. The CDR3, as DNA: TGTGCCAGCAGCTTGGCCCCGGTTTACTCCTACGAGCAGTACTTC. Translated, it gives CASSLAPVYSYEQYF.

The genes are TRBV28 and TRBJ1-2; 9 bases fit TRBD1. This CDR3 spans 15 amino acids. V was clipped by 3 bases and J by 5 bases; unmatched bases: 7. The germline gives CDR1 MDHEN, CDR2 SYDVKM. CDR3 bases: TGTGCCAGCAGTTTTAACAGGGGGCACGGGTATGGCTACACCTTC. It codes for CASSFNRGHGYGYTF.